The next 5 T cell receptor beta chains were all read from a single sample in a study of blood T cell repertoires in COVID-19. Assay used: immunoSEQ multiplex PCR; TCRdb lists only in-frame clones, some missing. The data contain more than 150,000 clones, 94% of them singletons. What was sequenced was peripheral blood. These receptors were obtained from a man aged 25 to 45 with COVID-19, enrolled during active disease.

The CDR3, as DNA: TGTGCCAGCAGTTCCGGCAGGGGAATCCAACCCCAGCATTTT. Translated, it gives CASSSGRGIQPQHF. The gene calls are TRBV6-5 and TRBJ1-5, with D possibly being TRBD1 (6 bases). CDR1 MNHEY and CDR2 SVGAGI come from the germline V gene. The CDR3 is 14 residues long. The V end was cut by 4 bases, the J end by 10 bases, with 17 bases between.

This clone was seen more than once but under ten times. J is TRBJ2-7 and V is TRBV2; 7 nucleotides line up with TRBD1. Germline assignment: CDR1 SNHLY and CDR2 FYNNEI. This CDR3 is built from 14 residues. V lost 7 bases and J lost 3; bases outside the gene matches: 9. CDR3 loop: CASTKSRQGYEQYF. CDR3 bases: TGTGCCAGCACCAAGTCGCGACAGGGCTACGAGCAGTACTTC.

V usage is TRBV18 and J usage is TRBJ2-3, with D possibly matching TRBD2 (5 bases). CDR3 length: 14 residues. CDR1 and CDR2 (germline): KGHSH, LQKENI. The V end was cut by 0 bases, the J end by 4 bases, with 8 bases between. The CDR3 region is CASSPPSDPDTQYF. CDR3 coding DNA: TGTGCCAGCTCACCACCTAGCGACCCAGATACGCAGTATTTT.

Comment on this clone: One junction end disagrees with the germline gene, perhaps due to a read error. The V gene is TRBV7-7, the J gene TRBJ2-5; TRBD1 matches at 8 bases. The CDR3 has 18 residues. Germline V gene data show CDR1 as SSHAT and CDR2 as FNYEAQ (reference sequence). The DNA of the CDR3 is TGTGCCAGCAGTTTAGACGTCCCCAGGGGGCTAGGAGAAGAGACCCAGTACTTC. It is translated as CASSLDVPRGLGEETQYF.

The chain couples TRBV7-2 to TRBJ1-4; D gene unclear. Germline CDR1 reads SGHTA; CDR2 reads FQGNSA. CDR3 size: 15 residues. V was shortened by 1 base and J by 8 bases, with 14 bases between the two germline ends. The CDR3 reads CASSLEGAGYEKLFF. CDR3 coding DNA: TGTGCCAGCAGCTTAGAAGGTGCAGGTTACGAAAAACTGTTTTTT.